This TCR beta chain was obtained from a study of OX40 agonist ivuxolimab in advanced cancers. Overall study: Eligibility rules accepted prior anti-PD-1, anti-PD-L1 or anti-CTLA-4 therapy, and around 43% had some.

The table came from immunoSEQ multiplex PCR; TCRdb's copy has only in-frame clones and leaves some out. The table lists around 15,000 clones, less than 90% of them singletons. Drawing of blood for sampling happened at baseline, at cycle 4 day 1, and at cycle 7 day 1. Germline assignment: CDR1 PRHDT and CDR2 FYEKMQ (reference sequence). The length of the CDR3 is 13 residues. The V end lost 0 bases, the J end lost 10 bases, and 10 bases lay between the germline ends. The source was CD4+ or CD8+ T cells sorted from blood, collected in a trial of the OX40 agonist ivuxolimab. The TCR comes from an adult with an advanced solid tumor such as melanoma, head and neck, liver or kidney cancer. This chain links TRBV13 with TRBJ2-1; weak D call: TRBD1 (5 bases). CDR3 region: CASSLGGRPEQFF. CDR3 sequence (DNA): TGTGCCAGCAGCTTAGGGGGGCGGCCCGAGCAGTTCTTC.